This T cell receptor (beta chain) was found in a study of T-cell reconstitution after alpha-beta-depleted transplantation in children. This CDR3 is built from 13 residues. V lost 5 bases to trimming and J lost 10 bases; unmatched junction nucleotides: 11. CDR1 is DFQATT and CDR2 is SNEGSKA in the germline V gene (reference sequence). Findings of the study overall: Some patients' high day-60 TCRbeta diversity was attributed to recipient cells surviving conditioning. As was reported, about two months after transplant, alpha-beta T cells came from several hundred expanded graft clones. By one year post-transplant, T-cell counts and diversity largely arose from T cells that were newly produced.

This clonotype was detected many times. No antigen is known for it. The TCRbeta library was prepared with unique molecular identifiers. TCRdb recomputed calls from the PCR reads with MiXCR, one row per CDR3 protein. The sample yields 700,000 or so distinct CDR3 sequences, under 15% seen once. Material: PBMCs, obtained before TCRalphabeta/CD19-depleted stem cell transplant. The sequence was collected from a girl aged 2 to 10 with congenital amegakaryocytic thrombocytopenia, due to receive a stem cell transplant. The gene calls are TRBV20-1 and TRBJ1-5; 7 nucleotides match TRBD1. The CDR3 protein is CSALRQGVSPQHF. CDR3 bases: TGCAGTGCTTTACGACAGGGTGTATCACCCCAGCATTTT.